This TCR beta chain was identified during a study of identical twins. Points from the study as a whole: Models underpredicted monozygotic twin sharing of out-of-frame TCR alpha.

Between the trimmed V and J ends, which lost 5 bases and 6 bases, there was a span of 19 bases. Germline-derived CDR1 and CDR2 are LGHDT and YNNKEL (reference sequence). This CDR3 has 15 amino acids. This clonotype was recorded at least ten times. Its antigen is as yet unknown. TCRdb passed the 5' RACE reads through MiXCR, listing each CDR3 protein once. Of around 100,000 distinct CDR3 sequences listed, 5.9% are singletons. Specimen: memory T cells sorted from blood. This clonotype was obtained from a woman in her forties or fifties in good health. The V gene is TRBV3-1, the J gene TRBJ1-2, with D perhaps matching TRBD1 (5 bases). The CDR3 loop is CASSFFGTDAHGYTF. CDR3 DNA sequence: TGTGCCAGCAGCTTTTTCGGGACGGACGCCCATGGCTACACCTTC.